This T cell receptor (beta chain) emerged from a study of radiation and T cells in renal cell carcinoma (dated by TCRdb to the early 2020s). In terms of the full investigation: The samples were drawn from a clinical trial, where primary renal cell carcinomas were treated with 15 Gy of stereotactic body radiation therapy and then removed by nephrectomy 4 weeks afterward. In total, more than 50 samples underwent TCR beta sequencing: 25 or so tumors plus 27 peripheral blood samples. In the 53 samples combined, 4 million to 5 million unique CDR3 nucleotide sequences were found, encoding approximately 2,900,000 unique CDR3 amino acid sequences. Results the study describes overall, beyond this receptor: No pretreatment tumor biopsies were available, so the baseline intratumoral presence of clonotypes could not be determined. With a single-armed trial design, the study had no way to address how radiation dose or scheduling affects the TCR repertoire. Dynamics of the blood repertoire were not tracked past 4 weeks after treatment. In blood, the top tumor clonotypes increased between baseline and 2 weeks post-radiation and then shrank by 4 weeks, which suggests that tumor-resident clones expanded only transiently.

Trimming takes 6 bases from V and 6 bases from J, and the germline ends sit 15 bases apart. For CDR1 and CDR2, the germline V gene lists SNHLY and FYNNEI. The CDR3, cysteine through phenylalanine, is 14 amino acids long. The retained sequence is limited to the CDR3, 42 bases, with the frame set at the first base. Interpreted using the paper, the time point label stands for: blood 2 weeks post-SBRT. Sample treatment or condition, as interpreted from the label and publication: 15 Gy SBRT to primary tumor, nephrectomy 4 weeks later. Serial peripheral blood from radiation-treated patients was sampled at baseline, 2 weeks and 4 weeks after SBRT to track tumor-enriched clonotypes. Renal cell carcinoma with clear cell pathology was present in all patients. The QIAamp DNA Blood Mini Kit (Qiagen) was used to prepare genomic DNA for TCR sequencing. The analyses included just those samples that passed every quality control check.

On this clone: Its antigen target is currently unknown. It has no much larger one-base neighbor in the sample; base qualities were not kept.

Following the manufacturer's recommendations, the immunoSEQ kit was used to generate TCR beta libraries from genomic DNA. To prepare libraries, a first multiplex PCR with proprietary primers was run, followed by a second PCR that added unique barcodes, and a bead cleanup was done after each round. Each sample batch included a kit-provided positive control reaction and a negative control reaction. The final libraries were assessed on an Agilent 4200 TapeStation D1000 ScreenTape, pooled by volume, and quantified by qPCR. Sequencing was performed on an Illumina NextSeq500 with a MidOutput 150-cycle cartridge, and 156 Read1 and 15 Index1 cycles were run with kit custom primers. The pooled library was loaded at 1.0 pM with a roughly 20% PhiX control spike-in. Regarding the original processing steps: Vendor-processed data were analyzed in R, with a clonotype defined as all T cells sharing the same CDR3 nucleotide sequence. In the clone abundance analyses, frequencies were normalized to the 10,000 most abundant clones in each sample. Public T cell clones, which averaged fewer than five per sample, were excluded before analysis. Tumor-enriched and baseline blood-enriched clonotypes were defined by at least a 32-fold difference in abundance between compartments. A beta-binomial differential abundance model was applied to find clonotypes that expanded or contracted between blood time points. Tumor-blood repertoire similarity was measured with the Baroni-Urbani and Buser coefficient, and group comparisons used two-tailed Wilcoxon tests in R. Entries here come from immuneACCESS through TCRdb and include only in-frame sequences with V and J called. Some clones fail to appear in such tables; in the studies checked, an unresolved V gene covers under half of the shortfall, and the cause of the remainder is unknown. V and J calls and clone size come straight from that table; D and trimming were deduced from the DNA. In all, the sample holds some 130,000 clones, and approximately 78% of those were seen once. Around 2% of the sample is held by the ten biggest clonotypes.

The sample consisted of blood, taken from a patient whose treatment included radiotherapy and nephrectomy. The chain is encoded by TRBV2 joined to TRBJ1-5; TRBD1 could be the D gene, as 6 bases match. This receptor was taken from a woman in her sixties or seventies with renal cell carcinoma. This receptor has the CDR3 CASRGGQGLQPQHF. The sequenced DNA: TGTGCCAGCAGAGGGGGGCAGGGTCTTCAGCCCCAGCATTTT.